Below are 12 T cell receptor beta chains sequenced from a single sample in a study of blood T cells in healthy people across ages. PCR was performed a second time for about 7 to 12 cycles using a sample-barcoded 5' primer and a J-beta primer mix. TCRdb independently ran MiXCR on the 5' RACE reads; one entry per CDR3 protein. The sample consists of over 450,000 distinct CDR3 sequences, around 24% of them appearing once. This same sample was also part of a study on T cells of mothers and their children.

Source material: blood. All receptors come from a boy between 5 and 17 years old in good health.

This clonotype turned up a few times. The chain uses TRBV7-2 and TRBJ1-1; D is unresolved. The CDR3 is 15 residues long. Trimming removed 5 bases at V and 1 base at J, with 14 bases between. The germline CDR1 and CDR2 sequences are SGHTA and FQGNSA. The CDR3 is CASSPQIGENTEAFF. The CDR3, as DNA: TGTGCCAGCAGCCCCCAGATAGGAGAGAACACTGAAGCTTTCTTT.

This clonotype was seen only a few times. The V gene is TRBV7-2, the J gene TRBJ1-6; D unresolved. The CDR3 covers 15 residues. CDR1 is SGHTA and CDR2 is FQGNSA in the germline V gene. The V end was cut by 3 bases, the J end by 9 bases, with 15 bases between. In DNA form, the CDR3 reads TGTGCCAGCAGCTTTTCCCGGGGAAGTGGTTCACCCCTCCACTTT. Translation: CASSFSRGSGSPLHF.

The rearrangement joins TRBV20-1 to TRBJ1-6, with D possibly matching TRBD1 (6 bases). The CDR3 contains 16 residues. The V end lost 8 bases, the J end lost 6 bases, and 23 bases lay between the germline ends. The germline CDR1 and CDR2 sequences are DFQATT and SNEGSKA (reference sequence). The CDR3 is CSSSLSQGTRNSPLHF. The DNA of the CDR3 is TGCAGTTCTTCTTTGTCACAGGGTACGCGTAATTCACCCCTCCACTTT.

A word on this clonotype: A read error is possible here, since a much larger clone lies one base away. The CDR3: CARSQVYISGDPPLHF. The CDR3 nucleotides are TGTGCCCGCAGCCAAGTATATATTTCGGGGGATCCACCCCTCCACTTT. This rearrangement joins TRBV3-1 to TRBJ1-6; maybe TRBD1 (5 bases). This CDR3 comprises 16 residues. Per the germline V gene, CDR1 is LGHDT and CDR2 is YNNKEL (reference sequence).

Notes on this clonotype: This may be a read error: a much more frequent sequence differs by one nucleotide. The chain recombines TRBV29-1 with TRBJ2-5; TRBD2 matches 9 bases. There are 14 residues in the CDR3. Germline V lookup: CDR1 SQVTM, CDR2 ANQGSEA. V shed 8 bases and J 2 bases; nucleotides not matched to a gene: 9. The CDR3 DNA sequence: TGCAGCACACATAGCGGGAGACGGCAAGAGACCCAGTACTTC. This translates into CSTHSGRRQETQYF.

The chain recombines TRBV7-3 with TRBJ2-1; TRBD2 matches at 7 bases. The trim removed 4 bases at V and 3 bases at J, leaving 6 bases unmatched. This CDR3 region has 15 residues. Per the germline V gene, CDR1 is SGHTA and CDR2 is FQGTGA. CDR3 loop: CASSSPGEGYNEQFF. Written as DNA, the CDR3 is TGTGCCAGCAGCTCCCCCGGGGAGGGCTACAATGAGCAGTTCTTC.

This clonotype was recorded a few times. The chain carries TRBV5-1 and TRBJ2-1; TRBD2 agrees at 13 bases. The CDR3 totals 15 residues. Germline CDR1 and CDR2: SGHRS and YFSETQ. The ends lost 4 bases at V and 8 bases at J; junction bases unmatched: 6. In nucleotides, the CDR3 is TGCGCCAGCAGCCCCGGGACTAGCGGGACGGATGAGCAGTTCTTC. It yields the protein CASSPGTSGTDEQFF. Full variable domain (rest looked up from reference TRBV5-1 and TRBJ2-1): KAGVTQTPRYLIKTRGQQVTLSCSPISGHRSVSWYQQTPGQGLQFLFEYFSETQRNKGNFPGRFSGRQFSNSRSEMNVSTLELGDSALYLCASSPGTSGTDEQFFGPGTRLTVL.

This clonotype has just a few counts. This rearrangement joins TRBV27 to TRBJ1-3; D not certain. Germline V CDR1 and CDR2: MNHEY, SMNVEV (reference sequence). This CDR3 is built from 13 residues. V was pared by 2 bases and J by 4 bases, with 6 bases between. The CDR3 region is CASSLKEGNTIYF. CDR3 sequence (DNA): TGTGCCAGCAGTTTAAAGGAAGGAAACACCATATATTTT.

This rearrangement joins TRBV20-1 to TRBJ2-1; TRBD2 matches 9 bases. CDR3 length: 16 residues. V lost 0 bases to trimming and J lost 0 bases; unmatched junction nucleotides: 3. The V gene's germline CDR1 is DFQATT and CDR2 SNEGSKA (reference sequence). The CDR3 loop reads CSARDSGGRSYNEQFF. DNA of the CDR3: TGCAGTGCTAGAGACAGCGGGGGGCGCTCCTACAATGAGCAGTTCTTC.

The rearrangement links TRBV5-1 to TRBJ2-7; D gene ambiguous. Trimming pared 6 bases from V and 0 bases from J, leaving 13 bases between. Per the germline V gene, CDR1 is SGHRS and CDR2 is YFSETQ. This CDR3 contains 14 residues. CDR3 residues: CASTSRGPSYEQYF. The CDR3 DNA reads TGCGCCAGCACCAGTCGCGGCCCCTCCTACGAGCAGTACTTC.

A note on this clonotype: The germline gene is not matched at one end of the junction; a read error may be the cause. CDR3 bases: TGTGCCAGCAGTTTAAACACCGGGGAGCCGTTTTTT. Its translation: CASSLNTGEPFF. The V call is TRBV27, the J call TRBJ2-2; a possible D gene is TRBD2 (5 bases). Germline-derived CDR1 and CDR2 are MNHEY and SMNVEV (reference sequence). CDR3 length: 12 residues.

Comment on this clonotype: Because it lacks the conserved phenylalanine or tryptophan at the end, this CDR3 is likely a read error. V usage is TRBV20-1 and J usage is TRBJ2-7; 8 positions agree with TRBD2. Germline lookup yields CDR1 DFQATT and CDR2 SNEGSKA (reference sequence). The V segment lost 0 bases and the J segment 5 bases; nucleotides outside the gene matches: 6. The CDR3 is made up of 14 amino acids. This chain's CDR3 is CSARDPAGGNEQYL. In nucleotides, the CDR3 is TGCAGTGCTAGAGATCCGGCGGGGGGTAACGAGCAGTACCTC.